A single sample gave rise to the 17 T cell receptor beta chains below, sequenced in a study of identical twins. Via MiXCR, TCRdb re-called the 5' RACE reads, giving one row per CDR3 protein. The table shows 1.5 million to 2 million distinct CDR3 sequences, with around 29% occurring only once. The sample consisted of cord blood. These receptors were obtained from a newborn girl in good health.

This clonotype was observed a handful of times. One base away lies a much larger clone, so this may be a sequencing read error. The chain combines TRBV20-1 with TRBJ2-3; D not resolved. The germline CDR1 and CDR2 sequences are DFQATT and SNEGSKA (reference sequence). Deletions cut 3 bases from V and 1 base from J, with 5 bases between. The CDR3 runs 12 residues. CDR3 sequence (DNA): TGCAGTGCTAGTATGGGCACAGATACGCAGTATTTT. Its translation is CSASMGTDTQYF.

Of note for this clonotype: A much larger clone differs from this one at a single base, so this may be a read error. Likely a read error: the CDR3 ends without its conserved phenylalanine or tryptophan. This sequence joins TRBV5-6 and TRBJ2-6; D gene uncertain. V was shortened by 1 base and J by 1 base, with 6 bases between the two germline ends. Germline V gives CDR1 SGHDT, CDR2 YYEEEE. This CDR3 region has 15 residues. The CDR3 loop reads CASSLTDSGANVLTL. CDR3 sequence (DNA): TGTGCCAGCAGCTTGACAGATTCTGGGGCCAACGTCCTGACTTTA.

Only a few counts were recorded for this clonotype. The chain uses TRBV5-1 and TRBJ2-1, with TRBD2 identical over 13 bases. The ends lost 4 bases at V and 0 bases at J; junction bases unmatched: 13. CDR3 length: 20 residues. Germline values: CDR1 SGHRS, CDR2 YFSETQ. In DNA form, the CDR3 reads TGCGCCAGCAGCCTAGAAGGACTAGCGGGAGCTCCGAGCTCCTACAATGAGCAGTTCTTC. The encoded protein is CASSLEGLAGAPSSYNEQFF.

This chain links TRBV24-1 with TRBJ2-3; TRBD2 aligns across 8 bases. There are 14 residues in the CDR3. CDR1 is KGHDR and CDR2 is SFDVKD in the germline V gene. With V trimmed by 3 bases and J by 4 bases, 2 bases remained unmatched. The CDR3: CATSDTGGPDTQYF. CDR3 nucleotide sequence: TGTGCCACCAGTGATACGGGAGGGCCAGATACGCAGTATTTT.

The V gene is TRBV27, the J gene TRBJ1-1; TRBD1 is a possible D gene (5 bases). The germline gives CDR1 MNHEY, CDR2 SMNVEV (reference sequence). The V end was cut by 2 bases, the J end by 2 bases, with 15 bases between. The CDR3 has 16 amino acids. DNA for the CDR3: TGTGCCAGCAGTTTAGCGGCAGGGCCCCTTAACACTGAAGCTTTCTTT. The encoded protein is CASSLAAGPLNTEAFF.

The chain combines TRBV20-1 with TRBJ1-2; a possible D gene is TRBD1 (6 bases). Trimming removed 3 bases at V and 4 bases at J, with 18 bases between. CDR1 and CDR2 from the germline V gene are DFQATT and SNEGSKA (reference sequence). This CDR3 has 15 residues. The DNA for the CDR3 is TGCAGTGCTAGTCGGTCAGGGGAGGAACGCTATGGCTACACCTTC. Translated, it gives CSASRSGEERYGYTF.

The V and J genes are TRBV5-1 and TRBJ2-7; 9 bases line up with TRBD2. Germline lookup yields CDR1 SGHRS and CDR2 YFSETQ. The CDR3 sequence is 15 residues long. Germline trimming cut 2 bases from V and 7 bases from J; bases unmatched to any gene: 10. CDR3 sequence (DNA): TGCGCCAGCAGCTTTTCTAGCGGGAACTACAATGAGCAGTACTTC. It specifies CASSFSSGNYNEQYF.

Comment on this clonotype: The junction and the germline gene differ at one end; a read error may be behind it. The chain uses TRBV7-7 and TRBJ2-1, with TRBD2 matching over 9 bases. Germline V lookup: CDR1 SSHAT, CDR2 FNYEAQ (reference sequence). CDR3 size: 18 residues. DNA of the CDR3: TGTGCTAGCAGCTTAGTTGAGGGCGGGAGGGCCGGTTTCGCTGAGCAGTTCTTC. This encodes CASSLVEGGRAGFAEQFF.

With respect to this clonotype: A much larger clone lies one base from this, so it may be a read error. The V call is TRBV3-1, the J call TRBJ2-1; perhaps TRBD2 as D (6 bases). CDR1 and CDR2 from the germline V gene are LGHDT and YNNKEL (reference sequence). This CDR3 comprises 15 residues. The V and J ends lost 8 bases and 10 bases respectively, with 24 bases between them. The CDR3 here is CASGESGWDLYEQFF. CDR3 bases: TGTGCCAGCGGAGAAAGCGGGTGGGACCTCTACGAGCAGTTCTTC.

To note about this clonotype: The junction and the germline gene differ at one end; a read error may be behind it. The chain has TRBV7-6 and TRBJ2-3, with TRBD2 matching 8 bases. The germline V gene has CDR1 SGHVS and CDR2 FNYEAQ. This CDR3 is 13 amino acids long. The CDR3 region is CASSDSGANTRYF. As DNA, the CDR3 is TGTGCCAGCAGCGATAGCGGGGCTAATACGCGGTATTTT.

In its sample, this clonotype was seen a few times. The chain recombines TRBV5-1 with TRBJ2-1; 12 nucleotides line up with TRBD2. Germline V gene data show CDR1 as SGHRS and CDR2 as YFSETQ. The junction had 15 bases not matched to a gene; V was cut back by 0 bases and J by 8 bases. The CDR3 runs to 19 residues. CDR3 region: CASSLGVLAGGAKFYEQFF. CDR3 DNA: TGCGCCAGCAGCTTGGGGGTACTAGCGGGGGGCGCTAAATTCTATGAGCAGTTCTTC.

This chain connects TRBV11-2 to TRBJ2-3, with D uncertain. V was pared by 2 bases and J by 4 bases, with 13 bases between. The germline CDR1 and CDR2 sequences are SGHAT and FQNNGV. The CDR3 loop spans 15 amino acids. CDR3 amino acids: CASSLRWGKADTQYF. For the CDR3, the DNA is TGTGCCAGCAGCTTACGATGGGGAAAGGCAGATACGCAGTATTTT.

The chain has TRBV21-1 and TRBJ2-1; the DNA was not used to check the table's D call, TRBD2. TRBV21-1 is deemed a pseudogene. The CDR3 runs 19 residues. The DNA for the CDR3 is TGTGCCAGCAGCAAAGATAAAAGGCTAGCGGGGAGAGGCAGCAATGAGCAGTTCTTC. This encodes CASSKDKRLAGRGSNEQFF.

The chain recombines TRBV6-5 with TRBJ1-2; no clear D. CDR1 is MNHEY and CDR2 is SVGAGI in the germline V gene. Trimming took 0 bases from V and 7 from J, leaving 18 bases between them. The CDR3 spans 16 residues. CDR3 amino acids: CASSYSSGSGIGGYTF. The CDR3 nucleotides are TGTGCCAGCAGTTACTCTTCGGGGTCGGGGATCGGTGGCTACACCTTC.

The chain couples TRBV6-1 to TRBJ1-4; TRBD1 matches at 10 bases. CDR3 length: 17 amino acids. J gave up 0 bases and V 5 bases, and 6 bases lay outside the gene matches. Germline V gives CDR1 MNHNS, CDR2 SASEGT. The CDR3, as DNA: TGTGCCAGCAGTCAAAGACAGGGGGCGGCAACTAATGAAAAACTGTTTTTT. Amino acid sequence: CASSQRQGAATNEKLFF.

This clonotype came up a few times. The chain links TRBV27 to TRBJ1-6; TRBD1 matches at 8 bases. CDR1 and CDR2 from the germline V gene are MNHEY and SMNVEV (reference sequence). The ends lost 7 bases at V and 7 bases at J; junction bases unmatched: 3. The CDR3 has 13 residues. CDR3: CASKRTGNSPLHF. For the CDR3, the DNA is TGTGCCAGCAAAAGGACAGGGAATTCACCCCTCCACTTT.

This clonotype was seen a few times. The CDR3, as DNA: TGTGCCTGGAGTGTTGGGAGGGGACAGCCCCAGCATTTT. As protein: CAWSVGRGQPQHF. This chain connects TRBV30 to TRBJ1-5; tentative D call: TRBD1 (5 bases). The V gene lost 0 bases and the J gene lost 7 bases, with 10 bases spanning the gap. The germline V gene has CDR1 GTSNPN and CDR2 SVGIG (reference sequence). This CDR3 has 13 amino acids.